A selection of T cell receptor beta chains follows, all from one sample in a study of blood T cell repertoires in COVID-19. Assay used: immunoSEQ multiplex PCR; TCRdb lists only in-frame clones, some missing. The sample includes about 400,000 clones, roughly 90% of them seen just once. The specimen was peripheral blood. The receptors were gathered from a man aged 40-55 years with acute or convalescent COVID-19. CDR3s include the opening cysteine and the closing phenylalanine or tryptophan. A D gene is named only where the DNA matches it firmly. Where a row states a size, it is once, few, many or the class of an expanded clone; other rows omit it.

V,D,size,J,CDR3,DNA
TRBV4-1,TRBD2,NA,TRBJ2-5,CASSQDLTSGRSETQYF,TGCGCCAGCAGCCAAGATCTAACTAGCGGGAGATCAGAGACCCAGTACTTC
TRBV18,NA,NA,TRBJ2-6,CASSPRQLYSGANVLTF,TGTGCCAGCTCACCTAGACAGCTTTACTCTGGGGCCAACGTCCTGACTTTC
TRBV18,TRBD2,few,TRBJ2-3,CASSPGLAGDTQYF,TGTGCCAGCTCACCGGGGCTAGCGGGAGATACGCAGTATTTT
TRBV6-5,TRBD1,NA,TRBJ1-2,CASSIRGQGRYGYTF,TGTGCCAGCAGTATTAGGGGACAGGGGAGGTATGGCTACACCTTC
TRBV5-8,NA,NA,TRBJ2-1,CASSKRDNLNNEQFF,TGTGCCAGCAGCAAGCGGGACAACCTAAACAATGAGCAGTTCTTC
TRBV21-1,NA,NA,TRBJ1-1,CARAPPPGTEAFF,TGTGCCAGGGCACCTCCTCCGGGCACTGAAGCTTTCTTT
TRBV7-2,NA,NA,TRBJ2-1,CASSYTGVLNEQFF,TGTGCCAGCAGCTATACGGGGGTTCTCAATGAGCAGTTCTTC
TRBV6-5,TRBD1,NA,TRBJ1-2,CASSRGQGKSYTF,TGTGCCAGCAGTCGAGGACAGGGGAAGAGCTACACCTTC
TRBV5-1,NA,NA,TRBJ2-1,CASSLGLRGRDEQFF,TGCGCCAGCAGCTTGGGGCTCAGGGGAAGGGATGAGCAGTTCTTC
TRBV5-8,NA,NA,TRBJ2-3,CASSLGVTAFTDTQYF,TGTGCCAGCAGCTTGGGGGTGACAGCCTTCACAGATACGCAGTATTTT